This TCR beta chain was documented in a study of CD4 T cells in relation to SARS-CoV-2 and coronaviruses (dated by TCRdb to the early 2020s). Looking at the study overall: In the ViraFEST assay, PBMCs were grown with antigen for roughly ten days, and TCR beta CDR3s were then sequenced to identify antigen-specific clonal expansions. Patient-derived lymphoblastoid cell lines were used to map the HLA restriction of shared crossreactive spike epitopes. A different TCR-beta assay, based on Illumina, was used to sequence expansion assays from other donors in the study. The negative reference condition was either a culture with an HIV-1 Nef peptide pool or a culture with no peptide. At the level of individual TCR clonotypes, the study measured memory CD4+ T cell crossreactivity between SARS-CoV-2 spike protein and common cold coronavirus spike proteins. The Adaptive Biotechnologies TCR-sequencing kit was used for samples from a few pre-COVID donors and for the naive versus memory experiments, whereas the other data were Illumina-based. What the research found in general, with its limitations: Small numbers of patients and of tested TCRs were a limitation of the study. Roughly 64% of donors had memory CD4+ clonotypes that crossrecognized SARS-CoV-2 and at least one common cold coronavirus spike. Because no donor provided both pre-pandemic and post-infection samples, tracing the source of pre-existing responses was limited. Crossreactivity analysis was centred on spike protein, so crossreactivity against other viral proteins was not assessed. Compared with monoreactive clones, crossreactive clones had significantly weaker SARS-CoV-2-driven expansion, a result consistent with antigenic imprinting.

Library creation used the immunoSEQ multiplex PCR assay. Per the authors' processing: During preprocessing, nonproductive sequences were removed, as were CDR3s that did not start with C, did not end with F or W, or were shorter than 7 amino acids. The MANAFEST web app was used to call antigen-specific clonotypes on the basis of expansion compared with the reference and with other culture wells. A clone was considered positive if significant expansion relative to the reference culture was observed in 2 of 3 replicate wells at an FDR below 0.05. Positive clones also required significant expansion versus all other tandem wells and an odds ratio above 5. Pairwise Levenshtein distance, computed with the stringdist R package after three terminal residues were trimmed from each end, was used as the measure of CDR3 homology. The table was pulled from immuneACCESS by TCRdb, which kept in-frame rearrangements only. Such tables lose some clones; where checked, under half of the loss comes from unresolved V genes, and the rest has no known cause. The DNA was the basis for D and trimming; V, J and clone size are from that table. The sample table lists approximately 25,000 clones, roughly 82% of them with a count of one. Of the sample, about 15% falls within the top ten clones.

The germline V gene (reference sequence) supplies CDR1 GTSNPN and CDR2 SVGIG. V gives up 3 bases and J gives up 0 bases, and the segment between their germline ends measures 9 bases. Taken from cysteine to phenylalanine, the CDR3 has 14 residues. Only the CDR3 DNA stays, 42 bases, in frame from base 1. Comment on this clone: Its cognate antigen has yet to be identified. The sample holds no much larger clone one base away, and base qualities are not on file.

CD4+ T cells from unexposed donors were collected before the COVID-19 pandemic (2011-2018). The EasySep CD4+ T cell isolation kit was used to isolate CD4+ T cells once the cultures had run for more than 8 days. As cell numbers permitted, CD4+ T cells from unexposed donors were tested for reactivity to SARS-CoV-2 S and N and to four common cold coronavirus spike pools. Each well received millions of PBMCs, cultured in IMDM supplemented with 5% human AB serum and around 9 IU/ml IL-2. Half of the culture medium was replaced with fresh IL-2-containing medium on days 3 and 7. Each peptide culture condition was generally run in triplicate replicate wells. Leukapheresis product for the unexposed donors was purchased commercially. PBMCs were isolated from leukapheresis product or whole blood by Ficoll-Paque PLUS gradient centrifugation. The PBMCs went either fresh into the expansion assay or into cryopreservation at -140 degrees C. The QIAamp Micro DNA Kit was used to extract genomic DNA from the CD4+ T cells.

The sample was CD4+ T cells from PBMCs, cultured in vitro. This chain is built from TRBV30 and TRBJ1-5; the D gene remains uncertain. The receptor was isolated from a human donor in good health. CDR3 sequence: CAWRKRNSNQPQHF. The DNA sequence is as follows: TGTGCCTGGAGGAAGCGGAATAGCAATCAGCCCCAGCATTTT.